This TCR beta chain was identified in a study of T-cell reconstitution after alpha-beta-depleted transplantation in children (dated by TCRdb to 2016 to 2018). Some background on the complete study: Using TCR repertoire profiling, the study followed T-cell immune reconstitution in a quantitative way in children after TCRalphabeta/CD19-depleted allogeneic hematopoietic cell transplantation.

Based on the germline V gene, the CDR1 and CDR2 sequences are MNHEY and SVGEGT. Counted from cysteine to phenylalanine, this CDR3 has 15 amino acids. The sequence is cut down to CDR3 DNA, 45 bases in frame from base 1. Clipping removes 6 bases from V and 6 bases from J, with 9 as the unmatched junction base count. Library method: PCR. Sequencing instrument: Illumina HiSeq 2500. TCR library preparation used molecular barcoding, with unique molecular identifiers applied to normalize quantification of the TCRbeta repertoire. TCRdb reworked the public reads: Q25 trimming with fastp, MiXCR clone assembly, productive beta chains retained. Every CDR3 protein is listed once, alongside the most common genes and DNA of its rows. Within this sample are about 350,000 distinct CDR3 sequences, with 13% of them counted one time only. The ten most abundant clones make up around 4% of the sample. This clonotype came up many times. The antigen it recognizes is unknown. No clone much larger than this one lies a single base away; base qualities are absent.

The input for sequencing was PBMCs, taken from the stem cell graft. The TCR comes from a human donor who donated a stem cell graft to a child with Fanconi anemia. The chain is encoded by TRBV6-2 or TRBV6-3 joined to TRBJ1-2; TRBD1 aligns with 11 central bases. CDR3 loop: CASRNTDRGQDGYTF. The bases read TGTGCCAGCAGGAACACGGACAGGGGGCAAGATGGCTACACCTTC.